This TCR beta chain was captured in a study of blood T cell repertoires in COVID-19. Across the whole study: Acute-phase and convalescent COVID-19 samples originated in the United States, Italy and Spain.

Study members were between about 18 and 90 years old and lived in approximately 25 US regions. The ends were cut back, 2 bases at V and 3 bases at J, with 20 bases in the middle. The CDR3 is 17 residues long. Germline V lookup: CDR1 SGHAT, CDR2 FQNNGV. The table came from immunoSEQ multiplex PCR; TCRdb's copy has only in-frame clones and leaves some out. Counted here are over 200,000 clones, over 80% occurring once; the ten biggest clones make up about 4%. This sequence was found in a woman aged 25 to 39 who had been exposed to COVID-19. Sample: PBMCs or T cells enriched from blood (not recorded which). This sequence joins TRBV11-2 and TRBJ2-7, with D possibly being TRBD1 (6 bases). The CDR3 spells CASSLTSTGTGHYEQYF. Written as DNA, the CDR3 is TGTGCCAGCAGCTTAACGTCAACGGGGACGGGACACTACGAGCAGTACTTC.